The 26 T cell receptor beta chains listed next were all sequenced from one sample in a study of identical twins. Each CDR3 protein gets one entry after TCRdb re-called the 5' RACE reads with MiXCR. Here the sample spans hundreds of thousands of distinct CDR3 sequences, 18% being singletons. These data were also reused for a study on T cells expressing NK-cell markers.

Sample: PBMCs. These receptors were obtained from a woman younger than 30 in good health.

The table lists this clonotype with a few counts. In DNA form, the CDR3 reads TGCAGTGCTAGAGAGGGCACGGGGGCCTACGAGCAGTACTTC. Translated, it gives CSAREGTGAYEQYF. The rearrangement links TRBV20-1 to TRBJ2-7; possible D gene TRBD2, 6 bases. The germline CDR1 and CDR2 sequences are DFQATT and SNEGSKA (reference sequence). Between the trimmed V and J ends, which lost 0 bases and 2 bases, there was a span of 11 bases. The CDR3 loop spans 14 amino acids.

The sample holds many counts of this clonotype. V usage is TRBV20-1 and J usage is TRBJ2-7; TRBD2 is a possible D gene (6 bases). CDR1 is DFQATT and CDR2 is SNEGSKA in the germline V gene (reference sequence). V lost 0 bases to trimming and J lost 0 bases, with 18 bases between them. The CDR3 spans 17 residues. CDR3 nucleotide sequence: TGCAGTGCTAGAGATCCGACTTCAAGCGGGCTCTCCTACGAGCAGTACTTC. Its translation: CSARDPTSSGLSYEQYF.

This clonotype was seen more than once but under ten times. CDR3 nucleotides: TGTGCCAGCAGCTTATATGAGCCCAGCTCCTACGAGCAGTACTTC. Its translation: CASSLYEPSSYEQYF. V gene TRBV5-5 combines with J gene TRBJ2-7, with D hard to call. Per the germline V gene, CDR1 is SGHKS and CDR2 is YYEKEE (reference sequence). Trimming took off 2 bases at V and 0 bases at J, with 12 bases between the two ends. The CDR3 length is 15 residues.

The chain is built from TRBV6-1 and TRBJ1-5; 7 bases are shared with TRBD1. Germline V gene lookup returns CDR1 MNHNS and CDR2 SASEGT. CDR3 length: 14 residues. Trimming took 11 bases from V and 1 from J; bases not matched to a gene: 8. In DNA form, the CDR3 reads TGTGCCCGCGTGGGACAGCCAAGCAATCAGCCCCAGCATTTT. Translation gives CARVGQPSNQPQHF.

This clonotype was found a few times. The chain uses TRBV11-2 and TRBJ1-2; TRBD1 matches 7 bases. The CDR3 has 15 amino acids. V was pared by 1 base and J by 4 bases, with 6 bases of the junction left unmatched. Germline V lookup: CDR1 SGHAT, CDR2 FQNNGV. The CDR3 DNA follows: TGTGCCAGCAGCTTAGTCACAGGGGTGAGCTATGGCTACACCTTC. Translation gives CASSLVTGVSYGYTF.

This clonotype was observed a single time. This CDR3 reads CASSPLGYLAGNEQFF. CDR3 DNA sequence: TGTGCCAGCAGCCCATTGGGGTATTTGGCAGGCAATGAGCAGTTCTTC. The chain joins TRBV3-1 to TRBJ2-1; D not resolved. The CDR3 contains 16 residues. V was pared by 4 bases and J by 6 bases, with 19 bases between. The germline V gene encodes CDR1 LGHDT and CDR2 YNNKEL (reference sequence).

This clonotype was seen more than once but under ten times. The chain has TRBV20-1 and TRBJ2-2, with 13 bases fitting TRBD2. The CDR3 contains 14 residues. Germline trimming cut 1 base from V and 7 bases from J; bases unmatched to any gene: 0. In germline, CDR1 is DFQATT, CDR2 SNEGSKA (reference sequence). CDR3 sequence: CSARGLAGGGELFF. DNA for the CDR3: TGCAGTGCTAGAGGACTAGCGGGAGGCGGGGAGCTGTTTTTT.

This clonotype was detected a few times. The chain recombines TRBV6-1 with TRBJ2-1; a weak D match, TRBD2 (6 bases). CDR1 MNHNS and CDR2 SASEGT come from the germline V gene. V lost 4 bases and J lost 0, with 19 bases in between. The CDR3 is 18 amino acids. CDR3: CASSVISSSGRSYNEQFF. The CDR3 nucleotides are TGTGCCAGCAGTGTGATATCGAGTAGCGGACGCTCCTACAATGAGCAGTTCTTC.

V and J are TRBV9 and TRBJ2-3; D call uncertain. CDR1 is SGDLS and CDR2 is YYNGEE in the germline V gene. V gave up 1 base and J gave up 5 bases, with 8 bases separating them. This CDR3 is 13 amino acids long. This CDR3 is CASSVSLEDTQYF. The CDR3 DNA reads TGTGCCAGCAGCGTATCGTTGGAAGATACGCAGTATTTT.

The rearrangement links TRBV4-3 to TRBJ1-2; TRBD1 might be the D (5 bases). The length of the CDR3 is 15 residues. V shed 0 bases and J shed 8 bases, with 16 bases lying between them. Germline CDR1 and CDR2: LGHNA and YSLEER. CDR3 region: CASSQDRAGAVGYTF. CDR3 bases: TGCGCCAGCAGCCAAGACAGGGCAGGTGCTGTAGGCTACACCTTC.

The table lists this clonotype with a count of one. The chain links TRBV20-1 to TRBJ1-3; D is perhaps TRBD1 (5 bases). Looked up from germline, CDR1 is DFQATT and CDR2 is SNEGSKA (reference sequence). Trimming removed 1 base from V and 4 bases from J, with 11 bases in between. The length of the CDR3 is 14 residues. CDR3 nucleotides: TGCAGTGCTAGAGTAGAAGGGGCCGGAAACACCATATATTTT. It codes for CSARVEGAGNTIYF.

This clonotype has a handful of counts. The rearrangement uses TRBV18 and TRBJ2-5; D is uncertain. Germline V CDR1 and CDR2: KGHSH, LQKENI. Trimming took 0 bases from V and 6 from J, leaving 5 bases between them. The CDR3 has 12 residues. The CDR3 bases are TGTGCCAGCTCACCACCGGAACAGACCCAGTACTTC. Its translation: CASSPPEQTQYF.

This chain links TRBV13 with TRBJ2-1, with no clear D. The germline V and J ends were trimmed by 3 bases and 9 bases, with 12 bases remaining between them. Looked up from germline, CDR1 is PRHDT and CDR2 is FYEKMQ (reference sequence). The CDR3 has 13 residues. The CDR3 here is CASSFNTVSEQFF. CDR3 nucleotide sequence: TGTGCCAGCAGCTTTAACACCGTCAGTGAGCAGTTCTTC.

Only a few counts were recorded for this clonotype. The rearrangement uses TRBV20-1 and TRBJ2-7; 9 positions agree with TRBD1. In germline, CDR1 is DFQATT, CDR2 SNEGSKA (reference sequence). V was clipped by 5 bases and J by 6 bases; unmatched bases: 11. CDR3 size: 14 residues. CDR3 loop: CSAYRGHGSGEQYF. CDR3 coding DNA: TGCAGTGCTTACAGGGGGCACGGGTCGGGCGAGCAGTACTTC.

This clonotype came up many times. CDR3: CASSYGFNSNQPQHF. Written as DNA, the CDR3 is TGTGCCAGCAGTTATGGATTTAATAGCAATCAGCCCCAGCATTTT. The chain links TRBV6-5 to TRBJ1-5; D uncertain. The CDR3 runs to 15 residues. The germline gives CDR1 MNHEY, CDR2 SVGAGI. The V end lost 3 bases, the J end lost 0 bases, and 9 bases lay between the germline ends.

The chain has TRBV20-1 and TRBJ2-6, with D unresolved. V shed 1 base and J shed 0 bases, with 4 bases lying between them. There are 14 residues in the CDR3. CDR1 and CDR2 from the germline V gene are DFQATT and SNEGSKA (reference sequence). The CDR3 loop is CSARAFSGANVLTF. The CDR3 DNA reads TGCAGTGCTAGAGCTTTCTCTGGGGCCAACGTCCTGACTTTC.

The DNA of the CDR3 is TGTGCCAGCAGCTCCGCCCGGGGCACAGATACGCAGTATTTT. It specifies CASSSARGTDTQYF. The chain is built from TRBV7-2 and TRBJ2-3; the D is unclear. CDR3 length equals 14 residues. Germline assignment: CDR1 SGHTA and CDR2 FQGNSA. V was cut by 4 bases and J by 1 base, with 9 bases left in between.

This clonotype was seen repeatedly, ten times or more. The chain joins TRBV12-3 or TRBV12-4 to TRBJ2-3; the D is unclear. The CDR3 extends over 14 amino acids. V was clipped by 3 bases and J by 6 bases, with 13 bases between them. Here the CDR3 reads CASSFGPAMDTQYF. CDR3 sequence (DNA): TGTGCCAGCAGTTTTGGTCCGGCCATGGATACGCAGTATTTT.

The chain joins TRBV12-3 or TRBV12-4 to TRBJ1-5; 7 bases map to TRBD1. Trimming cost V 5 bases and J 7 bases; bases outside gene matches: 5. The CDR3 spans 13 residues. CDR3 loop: CASSDRAWQPQHF. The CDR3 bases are TGTGCCAGCAGTGACAGGGCGTGGCAGCCCCAGCATTTT.

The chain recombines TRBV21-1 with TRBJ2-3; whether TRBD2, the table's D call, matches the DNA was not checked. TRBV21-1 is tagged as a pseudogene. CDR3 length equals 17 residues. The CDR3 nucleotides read TGTGCCAGCAGCGGGGTTGGTAGCGGGATGATCGCAGATACGCAGTATTTT. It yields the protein CASSGVGSGMIADTQYF.

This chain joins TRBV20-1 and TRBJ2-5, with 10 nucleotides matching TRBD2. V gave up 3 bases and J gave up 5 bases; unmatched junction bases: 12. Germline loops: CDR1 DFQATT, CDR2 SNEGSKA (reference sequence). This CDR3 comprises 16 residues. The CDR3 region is CSASPSGGYLSETQYF. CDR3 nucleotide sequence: TGCAGTGCTAGCCCTAGCGGGGGTTACCTCAGTGAGACCCAGTACTTC.

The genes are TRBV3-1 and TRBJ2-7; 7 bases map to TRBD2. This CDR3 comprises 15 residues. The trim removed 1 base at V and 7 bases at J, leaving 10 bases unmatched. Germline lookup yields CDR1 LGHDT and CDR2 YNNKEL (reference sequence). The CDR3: CASSQGTSAVREQYF. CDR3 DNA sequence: TGTGCCAGCAGCCAAGGTACTAGCGCGGTCCGGGAGCAGTACTTC.

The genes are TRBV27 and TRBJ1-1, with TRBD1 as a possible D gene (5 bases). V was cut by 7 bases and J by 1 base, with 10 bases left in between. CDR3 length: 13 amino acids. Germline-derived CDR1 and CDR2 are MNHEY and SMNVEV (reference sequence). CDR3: CASNPTANTEAFF. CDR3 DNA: TGTGCCAGCAACCCGACAGCGAACACTGAAGCTTTCTTT.

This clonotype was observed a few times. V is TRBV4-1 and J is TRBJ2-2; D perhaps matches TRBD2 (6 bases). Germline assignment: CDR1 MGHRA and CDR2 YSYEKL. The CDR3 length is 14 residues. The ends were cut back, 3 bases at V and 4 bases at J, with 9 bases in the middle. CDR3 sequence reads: CASSHSGGTGELFF. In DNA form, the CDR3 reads TGCGCCAGCAGCCATAGCGGTGGCACCGGGGAGCTGTTTTTT.

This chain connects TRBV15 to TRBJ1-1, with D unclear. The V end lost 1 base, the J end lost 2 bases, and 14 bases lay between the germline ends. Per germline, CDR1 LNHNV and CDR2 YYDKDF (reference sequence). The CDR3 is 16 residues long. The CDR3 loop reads CATSRGRVGLNTEAFF. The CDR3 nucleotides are TGTGCCACCAGCAGAGGACGGGTAGGCCTCAACACTGAAGCTTTCTTT.

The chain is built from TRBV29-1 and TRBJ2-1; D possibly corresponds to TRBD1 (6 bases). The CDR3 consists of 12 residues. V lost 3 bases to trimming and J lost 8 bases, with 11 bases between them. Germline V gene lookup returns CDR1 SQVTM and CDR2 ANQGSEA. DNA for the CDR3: TGCAGCGTTGAGAGCAGGGGATATGAGCAGTTCTTC. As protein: CSVESRGYEQFF.